The 15 T cell receptor beta chains given below trace back to one sample, sequenced in a study of blood T cell repertoires in COVID-19. The data were produced by immunoSEQ multiplex PCR, yet TCRdb's version contains in-frame clones alone and is incomplete. The repertoire has 76,000 or so clones, approximately 90% of them found once; the top ten carry 5.8%. The sequenced material came from peripheral blood. These receptors were obtained from a human donor in a cohort sampled during active COVID-19.

This clone was observed once. The genes are TRBV19 and TRBJ2-1; 7 bases agree with TRBD1. The V and J ends lost 4 bases and 1 base, in that order; junction bases with no gene match: 7. The V gene's germline CDR1 is LNHDA and CDR2 SQIVND (reference sequence). This CDR3 is built from 16 residues. This CDR3 reads CASSSPQGFSYNEQFF. CDR3 nucleotides: TGTGCCAGTAGTAGCCCACAGGGGTTTTCCTACAATGAGCAGTTCTTC. The full variable domain, its missing parts supplied by reference TRBV19 and TRBJ2-1, is DGGITQSPKYLFRKEGQNVTLSCEQNLNHDAMYWYRQDPGQGLRLIYYSQIVNDFQKGDIAEGYSVSREKKESFPLTVTSAQKNPTAFYLCASSSPQGFSYNEQFFGPGTRLTVL.

Notes on this clone: A much larger clone lies a single base off, so this may be a read error. The V call is TRBV6-6, the J call TRBJ1-4, with a tentative D call TRBD1 (5 bases). V was clipped by 0 bases and J by 4 bases, with 12 bases between them. The CDR3 loop spans 16 amino acids. Germline V gene data show CDR1 as MNHNY and CDR2 as SVGAGI (reference sequence). The CDR3: CASSYSQDAINEKLFF. The DNA for the CDR3 is TGTGCCAGCAGTTACTCACAGGACGCAATTAATGAAAAACTGTTTTTT.

The V gene is TRBV19, the J gene TRBJ1-2; D perhaps matches TRBD1 (6 bases). The CDR3 runs 15 residues. Germline V gives CDR1 LNHDA, CDR2 SQIVND (reference sequence). V lost 5 bases and J 2 bases, leaving 15 bases between the germline ends. In DNA, the CDR3 is TGTGCCAGTAGTCCCCAACAGGGAGTAAACTATGGCTACACCTTC. It specifies CASSPQQGVNYGYTF.

V is TRBV28 and J is TRBJ2-5, with unresolved D. Trimming took 6 bases from V and 1 from J, leaving 6 bases between them. CDR1 is MDHEN and CDR2 is SYDVKM in the germline V gene. The CDR3 runs 12 residues. The CDR3 loop is CASRTSQETQYF. The CDR3 DNA follows: TGTGCCAGCAGAACGAGCCAAGAGACCCAGTACTTC.

The V call is TRBV6-6, the J call TRBJ2-5; D is unresolved. This CDR3 has 13 amino acids. Germline V gives CDR1 MNHNY, CDR2 SVGAGI (reference sequence). Trimming stripped 5 bases from V and 0 bases from J, with 7 bases between. The CDR3 DNA follows: TGTGCCAGCAGTAAACTGCACCAAGAGACCCAGTACTTC. It codes for CASSKLHQETQYF.

The CDR3 spells CAIGGQGQHTEAFF. The CDR3 nucleotides read TGTGCCATCGGGGGCCAGGGACAGCACACTGAAGCTTTCTTT. V is TRBV10-3 and J is TRBJ1-1; 7 nucleotides agree with TRBD1. This CDR3 has 14 amino acids. CDR1 and CDR2 from the germline V gene are ENHRY and SYGVKD. After removal of 8 bases from V and 3 bases from J, the junction contained 9 bases not matched to a gene.

A few counts support this clone. The J gene is TRBJ2-7, the V gene TRBV9, with TRBD1 matching over 10 bases. Trimming took 3 bases from V and 3 from J; bases not matched to a gene: 6. The CDR3 is 15 amino acids. CDR1 is SGDLS and CDR2 is YYNGEE in the germline V gene. The CDR3: CASSARRDRGYEQYF. CDR3 in DNA: TGTGCCAGCAGCGCCCGCCGGGACAGGGGCTACGAGCAGTACTTC.

The J gene is TRBJ2-2, the V gene TRBV7-8, with D possibly TRBD1 on 6 matching bases. Trimming cost V 5 bases and J 1 base, with 14 bases left between them. The CDR3 is 16 amino acids. CDR1 and CDR2 from the germline V gene are SGHVS and FQNEAQ. DNA of the CDR3: TGTGCCAGCAGCCCAGACAGGCCCTTGAACACCGGGGAGCTGTTTTTT. This gives the protein CASSPDRPLNTGELFF.

This clone was found once. The J gene is TRBJ1-1, the V gene TRBV6-5; a weak D match, TRBD1 (6 bases). Germline lookup yields CDR1 MNHEY and CDR2 SVGAGI. Trimming cost V 7 bases and J 1 base, with 13 bases left between them. This CDR3 region has 14 residues. CDR3 sequence reads: CASTLRGRNTEAFF. The CDR3, as DNA: TGTGCCAGCACCCTCAGGGGCCGGAACACTGAAGCTTTCTTT.

V gene TRBV11-2 combines with J gene TRBJ2-1; a weak D match, TRBD1 (5 bases). Trimming shortened V by 2 bases and J by 2 bases, and 10 bases separated the two germline ends. CDR1 and CDR2 from the germline V gene are SGHAT and FQNNGV. The CDR3 consists of 15 residues. The CDR3 coding sequence is TGTGCCAGCAGCTTACGGCAGGGTACCTACAATGAGCAGTTCTTC. Its translation: CASSLRQGTYNEQFF.

The chain recombines TRBV18 with TRBJ2-7, with TRBD1 as a possible D gene (6 bases). Germline V gives CDR1 KGHSH, CDR2 LQKENI. V lost 5 bases, J lost 3 bases, and 11 bases lay in between. CDR3 length equals 13 residues. CDR3 DNA sequence: TGTGCCAGCTCAAGGGAACAGGGCTACGAGCAGTACTTC. Translating gives CASSREQGYEQYF.

The count of this clone is one. The chain joins TRBV3-1 (or the pseudogene TRBV3-2) to TRBJ1-6; TRBD1 matches 8 bases. J gave up 8 bases and V 1 base, and 10 bases lay outside the gene matches. The CDR3 is made up of 17 amino acids. Germline CDR1 is LGHDT and CDR2 is YNNKEL (reference sequence). The chain's CDR3 is CASSQVRTGNGDSPLHF. The CDR3 DNA reads as TGTGCCAGCAGCCAAGTTCGGACAGGGAATGGGGATTCACCCCTCCACTTT.

The chain joins TRBV5-1 to TRBJ2-3; D may be TRBD1 (5 bases). Between the trimmed V and J ends, which lost 0 bases and 4 bases, there was a span of 9 bases. The CDR3 is 14 residues long. The germline CDR1 and CDR2 sequences are SGHRS and YFSETQ. The CDR3 bases are TGCGCCAGCAGCTTGGATTCAGGGCCAGATACGCAGTATTTT. This translates into CASSLDSGPDTQYF.

The J gene is TRBJ2-1, the V gene TRBV11-2; the D gene is possibly TRBD2 (6 bases). Germline V gives CDR1 SGHAT, CDR2 FQNNGV. The CDR3 spans 15 residues. The germline V and J ends were trimmed by 5 bases and 3 bases, with 14 bases remaining between them. The CDR3 loop reads CASSLGTGNYNEQFF. The CDR3 DNA reads TGTGCCAGCAGCCTCGGGACTGGGAACTACAATGAGCAGTTCTTC.

This chain joins TRBV7-6 and TRBJ1-6, with 8 bases lining up with TRBD1. Looked up from germline, CDR1 is SGHVS and CDR2 is FNYEAQ. V shed 0 bases and J 8 bases; nucleotides not matched to a gene: 12. The CDR3 runs 18 residues. The CDR3 protein is CASSLAGAGGFFYSPLHF. For the CDR3, the DNA is TGTGCCAGCAGCTTAGCGGGGGCAGGGGGCTTTTTTTATTCACCCCTCCACTTT.